A selection of T cell receptor beta chains follows, all from one sample in a study of blood T cells in healthy people across ages. TCRdb reprocessed the 5' RACE reads via MiXCR and lists one record per CDR3 protein. The table lists 750,000 to 950,000 distinct CDR3 sequences, 25% to 30% of them singletons. This sample also appeared in a second study, on T cells of mothers and their children.

Sequencing was carried out using blood. The receptors derive from a woman aged 40 to 50 in good health. CDR3s include the opening cysteine and the closing phenylalanine or tryptophan. The D gene is left open where the match is weak. Rows may omit the clone size; those that give it use once, few, many or a size class.

j_call v_call d_call clone_size cdr3_nt cdr3_aa
TRBJ2-6 TRBV29-1 - many TGCAGCGTTGAAATCCCCAGGAGCTCTGGGGCCAACGTCCTGACTTTC CSVEIPRSSGANVLTF
TRBJ1-6 TRBV7-9 - - TGTGCCAGCAGCTACGACAGTTATAATTCACCCCTCCACTTT CASSYDSYNSPLHF
TRBJ2-5 TRBV12-3/TRBV12-4 - - TGTGCCAGCAGTCCCCTGGGTAGCCGCGAGACCCAGTACTTC CASSPLGSRETQYF
TRBJ2-4 TRBV5-1 - - TGCGCCAGCAGCTTGGAAACAGGGTGGGGAGCCAAAAACATTCAGTACTTC CASSLETGWGAKNIQYF
TRBJ2-7 TRBV30 - few TGTGCCTGGAGTGGGGGAGGCTACGAGCAGTACTTC CAWSGGGYEQYF
TRBJ2-1 TRBV10-3 - - TGTGCCATCAGTGAGTCAGGGGGGCAATACAATGAGCAGTTCTTC CAISESGGQYNEQFF
TRBJ2-7 TRBV2 - many TGTGCCAGCATCGACAGTCCGGAGACCTACGAGCAGTACTTC CASIDSPETYEQYF
TRBJ2-7 TRBV4-1 - - TGCGCCAGCAGCCAAGAAGGTGAAGGTTCCTACAATGAGCAGTACTTC CASSQEGEGSYNEQYF
TRBJ1-1 TRBV7-2 - few TGTGCCAGCAGCCGCGACAGACTGAACACTGAAGCTTTCTTT CASSRDRLNTEAFF
TRBJ2-3 TRBV24-1 TRBD2 - TGTGCCACCAGTGAAACGAGCGGGGGGTGGGCAGATACGCAGTATTTT CATSETSGGWADTQYF
TRBJ2-1 TRBV24-1 - few TGTGCCACCAGTGACGCGTGGGGGCCCTACAATGAGCAGTTCTTC CATSDAWGPYNEQFF
TRBJ2-2 TRBV7-6 - - TGTGCCAGCAGCCCCCAGGCACAACGTGGCACCGGGGAGCTGTTTTTT CASSPQAQRGTGELFF
TRBJ2-1 TRBV28 TRBD1 many TGTGCCACAAGGACAGGGAATCTTAATGAGCAGTTCTTC CATRTGNLNEQFF
TRBJ2-2 TRBV2 TRBD1 few TGTGCCAGCAGTAAGACAGGGCCGGGATTACCCGGGGAGCTGTTTTTT CASSKTGPGLPGELFF
TRBJ2-6 TRBV20-1 TRBD1 - TGCAGTGCCCTTGGACAGGGAATAGCCAACGTCCTGACTTTC CSALGQGIANVLTF
TRBJ2-3 TRBV5-1 TRBD2 - TGCGCCAGCAGCTTAGGGATAGCGGGGGGATCAGATACGCAGTATTTT CASSLGIAGGSDTQYF
TRBJ2-1 TRBV5-4 TRBD2 once TGTGCCAGCGGACGCTCGGGGGGGATTGGTGTGACCCAGTTCTTC CASGRSGGIGVTQFF
TRBJ2-5 TRBV6-5 - many TGTGCCAGCAGTTACTCGTGGCCCCTCGAAGAGACCCAGTACTTC CASSYSWPLEETQYF
TRBJ1-2 TRBV29-1 TRBD1 - TGCAGCGTTGAGATCGGGACAGGGGGCTATGGCTACACCTTC CSVEIGTGGYGYTF
TRBJ2-3 TRBV5-1 TRBD1 - TGCGCCAGCAGCCGACAGGGGTGGACAGATACGCAGTATTTT CASSRQGWTDTQYF
TRBJ1-2 TRBV5-6 - - TGTGCCAGCAGCTCTTATGGCAATTTCGATGGCTACACCTTC CASSSYGNFDGYTF
TRBJ1-5 TRBV10-3 - - TGTGCCATCAAACAATCCTCGTGTCAGCCCCAGCATTTT CAIKQSSCQPQHF
TRBJ2-1 TRBV6-6 - - TGTGTCAGCAGTCGGCCCGGCACAAGAGAGCAGTTCTTC CVSSRPGTREQFF
TRBJ1-1 TRBV29-1 - many TGCAGCGTTGGTCATCCAGGGGAGAACACTGAAGCTTTCTTT CSVGHPGENTEAFF
TRBJ2-7 TRBV15 TRBD1 many TGTGCCACCAGCGGTCCCGGGACAGGGGTGTACGAGCAGTACTTC CATSGPGTGVYEQYF
TRBJ2-1 TRBV20-1 - - TGCAGTGCTAGAGATCGGTCCTGGTCCCACAATGAGCAGTTCTTC CSARDRSWSHNEQFF
TRBJ2-5 TRBV13 TRBD2 - TGTGCCAGCAGCGAAACCGGACTAGCGGGGGGCAGGGGTCAAGAGACCCAGTACTTC CASSETGLAGGRGQETQYF
TRBJ2-7 TRBV9 - many TGTGCCAGCAGCGTAGGGCCCTTGCGCGAGCAGTACTTC CASSVGPLREQYF